The rows below give T cell receptor beta chains drawn from one sample of a study of blood T cell repertoires in COVID-19. Some clones are missing from TCRdb's copy, which holds only in-frame ones; the method was immunoSEQ multiplex PCR. The data show 75,000 to 100,000 clones, about 87% seen once. Sequencing input: peripheral blood. The receptor source for this set is a human donor in a cohort sampled during active COVID-19. Each CDR3 is given with its conserved first and last residue. The D gene is left open where the match is weak. Only some rows state a clone size, as once, few, many or a class for expanded clones.

v_call	clone_size	j_call	cdr3_length	d_call	cdr3_nt	cdr3_aa
TRBV5-1	.	TRBJ2-3	15	TRBD1	TGCGCCAGCAGCTTGTCAGGGGGCATCCCAGATACGCAGTATTTT	CASSLSGGIPDTQYF
TRBV7-9	.	TRBJ2-3	15	TRBD2	TGTGCCAGCAGCCCCGGAGGACTAGGCCTAGATACGCAGTATTTT	CASSPGGLGLDTQYF
TRBV7-9	.	TRBJ2-2	19	.	TGTGCCAGCAGCTCGAATCTCCGCCGGGGGTTACTTTGGACCGGGGAGCTGTTTTTT	CASSSNLRRGLLWTGELFF
TRBV4-1	once	TRBJ1-2	17	TRBD1	TGCGCCAGCAGCCAAGGCGAAAGGACAGGGGCGAACTATGGCTACACCTTC	CASSQGERTGANYGYTF
TRBV9	.	TRBJ2-5	14	.	TGTGCCAGCAGCGTAGGGGCAGGGGGGGAGACCCAGTACTTC	CASSVGAGGETQYF
TRBV2	.	TRBJ1-1	14	TRBD1	TGTGCCAGCGGCCAGGACAGGGGGAACACTGAAGCTTTCTTT	CASGQDRGNTEAFF
TRBV7-2	.	TRBJ2-7	16	TRBD2	TGTGCCAGCAGCTTAATCTCCGGGAGGGTTTTCTACGAGCAGTACTTC	CASSLISGRVFYEQYF
TRBV19	.	TRBJ2-7	12	.	TGTGCCAGTAGTATGGGAGGTTACGAGCAGTACTTC	CASSMGGYEQYF
TRBV15	.	TRBJ2-7	12	.	TGTGCCACAGGGAGGCAGCGCTACGAGCAGTACTTC	CATGRQRYEQYF
TRBV30	.	TRBJ1-5	17	TRBD1	TGTGCCTGGAGTCTTTCTCCGGGACAGGGAGCCAATCAGCCCCAGCATTTT	CAWSLSPGQGANQPQHF
TRBV30	.	TRBJ1-1	13	TRBD1	TGTGCCTGGAGTGTAACAGGGGGCACTGAAGCTTTCTTT	CAWSVTGGTEAFF
TRBV2	.	TRBJ1-1	14	TRBD1	TGTGCCAGCTATCCACAGGGGGACCGCTCTGAAGCTTTCTTT	CASYPQGDRSEAFF
TRBV2	.	TRBJ1-1	14	TRBD1	TGTGCCAGCAGTGTTCGCGGACAGGCGCCTGAAGCTTTCTTT	CASSVRGQAPEAFF
TRBV2	.	TRBJ2-5	14	.	TGTGCCAGCAGTGGACTTGGGTACCAAGAGACCCAGTACTTC	CASSGLGYQETQYF
TRBV5-1	.	TRBJ1-1	12	.	TGCGCCAGCAGCTTCGAGGGCGCTGAAGCTTTCTTT	CASSFEGAEAFF
TRBV7-6	once	TRBJ1-2	15	.	TGTGCCAGCAGCTTAGATGGGTCCGCGGGCTATGGCTACACCTTC	CASSLDGSAGYGYTF
TRBV6-5	few	TRBJ1-5	15	TRBD1	TGTGCCAGCAGTTACTCCGGGACAGCAAATCAGCCCCAGCATTTT	CASSYSGTANQPQHF
TRBV9	.	TRBJ1-3	16	.	TGTGCCAGCAGCCCATGGGCACAGGGATCCGGAAACACCATATATTTT	CASSPWAQGSGNTIYF
TRBV9	.	TRBJ2-2	15	.	TGTGCCAGCAGCGTAGAGGTCCCAGGTTCCGGGGAGCTGTTTTTT	CASSVEVPGSGELFF
TRBV29-1	once	TRBJ1-2	13	TRBD1	TGCAGCGTTGATCAACAGGGGGCGGGCGGCTACACCTTC	CSVDQQGAGGYTF
TRBV11-2	.	TRBJ1-2	14	.	TGTGCCAGCAGCCCCAACTCGGGTACGGGTGGCTACACCTTC	CASSPNSGTGGYTF
TRBV9	few	TRBJ2-5	14	TRBD1	TGTGCCAGCAGCCCCGGGACAGGGTCAGAGACCCAGTACTTC	CASSPGTGSETQYF
TRBV7-2	.	TRBJ2-7	16	TRBD2	TGTGCCAGCAGCACACAACTAGCGGGAGGATCCTACGAGCAGTACTTC	CASSTQLAGGSYEQYF
TRBV11-2	.	TRBJ2-3	15	TRBD2	TGTGCCAGCAGCTTAGAACTAGCGTATGGAGATACGCAGTATTTT	CASSLELAYGDTQYF
TRBV18	.	TRBJ1-5	14	.	TGTGCCAGCTCACCGCAGGGTGTAGATCAGCCCCAGCATTTT	CASSPQGVDQPQHF
TRBV7-2	few	TRBJ1-1	12	.	TGTGCCAGCAGCCAAGGGGGCACTGAAGCTTTCTTT	CASSQGGTEAFF
TRBV9	.	TRBJ1-2	17	TRBD1	TGTGCCAGCAGCACAAAAGGTGCAGGGGGCTTAGACTATGGCTACACCTTC	CASSTKGAGGLDYGYTF
TRBV5-1	.	TRBJ1-4	16	TRBD1	TGCGCCAGCAGCTGGGGGGTAGGACAGGGTGGCGAAAAACTGTTTTTT	CASSWGVGQGGEKLFF
TRBV10-3	.	TRBJ1-2	16	TRBD1	TGTGCCATCAGTGAGACCGACAGGGTTGCTAACTATGGCTACACCTTC	CAISETDRVANYGYTF
TRBV5-1	.	TRBJ1-4	14	.	TGCGCCAGCAGCTGGGAGCCAACTAATGAAAAACTGTTTTTT	CASSWEPTNEKLFF